This entry describes one T cell receptor beta chain. Its specificity is unknown. The data are from a study of early T cells in non-severe SARS-CoV-2 infection. Background on the study: Chains from this unsorted whole-blood bulk RNA could not be paired. Study-wide points: There was a bias toward anti-spike CD8 responses in VDJdb matching, which missed private and CD4 specificities.

Each cDNA molecule carried a unique molecular identifier. From the 5' RACE reads, TCRdb called clonotypes with MiXCR, one entry per CDR3 protein. The sample consists of 60,000 to 90,000 distinct CDR3 sequences, around 16% of them appearing once. Germline V gene lookup returns CDR1 DFQATT and CDR2 SNEGSKA (reference sequence). The V gene lost 0 bases and the J gene lost 1 base, with 10 bases spanning the gap. The CDR3 is 15 amino acids. The TCR sequence derives from an adult who was a healthcare worker with PCR-confirmed SARS-CoV-2 infection or an uninfected control (not recorded which). The chain couples TRBV20-1 to TRBJ1-5; D unresolved. Sequencing used whole blood. CDR3 coding DNA: TGCAGTGCTAGAGATCCCGAGAGGAGCAATCAGCCCCAGCATTTT. This codes for CSARDPERSNQPQHF.